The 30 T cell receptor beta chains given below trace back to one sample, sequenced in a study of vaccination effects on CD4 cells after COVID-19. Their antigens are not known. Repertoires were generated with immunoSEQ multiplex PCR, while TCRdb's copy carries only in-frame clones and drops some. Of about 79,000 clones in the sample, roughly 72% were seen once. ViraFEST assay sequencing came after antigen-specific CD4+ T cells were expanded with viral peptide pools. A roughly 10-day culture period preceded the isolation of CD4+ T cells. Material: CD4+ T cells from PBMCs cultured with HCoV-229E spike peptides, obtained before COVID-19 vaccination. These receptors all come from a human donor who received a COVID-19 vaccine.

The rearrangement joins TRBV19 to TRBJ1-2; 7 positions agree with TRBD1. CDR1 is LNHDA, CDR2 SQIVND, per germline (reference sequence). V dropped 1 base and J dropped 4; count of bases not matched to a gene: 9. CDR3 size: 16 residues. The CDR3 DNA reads TGTGCCAGTAGTATAGGTAAAGGACCAGGGGGCTATGGCTACACCTTC. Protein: CASSIGKGPGGYGYTF.

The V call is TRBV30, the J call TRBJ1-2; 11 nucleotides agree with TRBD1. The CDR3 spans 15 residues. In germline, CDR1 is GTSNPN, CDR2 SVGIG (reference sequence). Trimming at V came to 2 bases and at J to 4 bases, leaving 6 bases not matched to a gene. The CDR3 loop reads CAWSFPGQGVYGYTF. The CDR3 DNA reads TGTGCCTGGAGTTTTCCGGGACAGGGGGTCTATGGCTACACCTTC.

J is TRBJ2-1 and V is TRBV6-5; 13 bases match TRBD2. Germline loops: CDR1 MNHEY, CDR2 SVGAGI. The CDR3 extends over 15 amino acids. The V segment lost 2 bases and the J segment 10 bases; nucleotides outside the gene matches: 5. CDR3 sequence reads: CASSYELAGGLEQFF. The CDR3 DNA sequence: TGTGCCAGCAGTTACGAACTAGCGGGGGGGTTGGAGCAGTTCTTC.

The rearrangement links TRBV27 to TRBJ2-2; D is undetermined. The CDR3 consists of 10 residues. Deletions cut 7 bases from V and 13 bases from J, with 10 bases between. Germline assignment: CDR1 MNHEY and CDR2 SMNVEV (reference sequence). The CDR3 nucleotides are TGTGCCAGCAACCAGAAAGGGCTGTTTTTT. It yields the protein CASNQKGLFF.

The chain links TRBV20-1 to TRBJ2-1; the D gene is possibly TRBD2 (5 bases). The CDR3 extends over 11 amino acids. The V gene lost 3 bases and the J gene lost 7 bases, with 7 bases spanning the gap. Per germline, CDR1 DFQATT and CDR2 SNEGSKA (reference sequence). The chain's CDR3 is CSARVANEQFF. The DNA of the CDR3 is TGCAGTGCTAGGGTAGCGAATGAGCAGTTCTTC.

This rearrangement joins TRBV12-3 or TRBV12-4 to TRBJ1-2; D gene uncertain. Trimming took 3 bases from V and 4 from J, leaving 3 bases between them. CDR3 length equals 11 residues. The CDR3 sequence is CASSFGYGYTF. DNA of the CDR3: TGTGCCAGCAGTTTTGGCTATGGCTACACCTTC.

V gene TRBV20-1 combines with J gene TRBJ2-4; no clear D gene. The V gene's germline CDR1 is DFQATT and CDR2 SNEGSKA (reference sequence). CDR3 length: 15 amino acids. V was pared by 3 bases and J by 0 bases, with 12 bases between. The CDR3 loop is CSASVAVLAKNIQYF. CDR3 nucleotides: TGCAGTGCTAGTGTTGCGGTACTAGCCAAAAACATTCAGTACTTC.

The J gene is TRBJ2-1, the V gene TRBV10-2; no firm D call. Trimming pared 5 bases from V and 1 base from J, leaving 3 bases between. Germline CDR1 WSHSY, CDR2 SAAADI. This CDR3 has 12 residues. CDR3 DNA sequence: TGCGCCAGCAGTCAATCCTACAATGAGCAGTTCTTC. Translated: CASSQSYNEQFF.

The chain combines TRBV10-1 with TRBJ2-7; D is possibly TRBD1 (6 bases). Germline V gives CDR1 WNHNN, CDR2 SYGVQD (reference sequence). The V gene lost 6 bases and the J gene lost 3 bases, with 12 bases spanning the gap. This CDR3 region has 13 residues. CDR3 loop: CASRAGDFYEQYV. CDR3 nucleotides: TGCGCCAGCAGGGCAGGGGATTTCTACGAGCAGTACGTC.

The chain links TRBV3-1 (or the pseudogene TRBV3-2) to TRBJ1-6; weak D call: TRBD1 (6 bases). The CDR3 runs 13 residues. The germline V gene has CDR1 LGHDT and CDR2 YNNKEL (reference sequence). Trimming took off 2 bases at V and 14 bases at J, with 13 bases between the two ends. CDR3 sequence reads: CASSQPGGQALHF. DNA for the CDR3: TGTGCCAGCAGCCAACCCGGGGGGCAGGCCCTCCACTTT.

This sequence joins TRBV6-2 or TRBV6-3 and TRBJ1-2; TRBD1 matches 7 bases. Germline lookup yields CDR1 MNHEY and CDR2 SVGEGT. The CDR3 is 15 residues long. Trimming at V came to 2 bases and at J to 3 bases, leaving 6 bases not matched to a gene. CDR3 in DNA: TGTGCCAGCAGTTACACCGGGGACAGACACTATGGCTACACCTTC. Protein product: CASSYTGDRHYGYTF.

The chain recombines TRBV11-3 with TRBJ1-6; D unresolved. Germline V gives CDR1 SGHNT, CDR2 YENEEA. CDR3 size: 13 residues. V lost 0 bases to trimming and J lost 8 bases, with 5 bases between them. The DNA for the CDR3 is TGTGCCAGCAGCTTAGATGGATATTCACCCCTCCACTTT. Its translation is CASSLDGYSPLHF.

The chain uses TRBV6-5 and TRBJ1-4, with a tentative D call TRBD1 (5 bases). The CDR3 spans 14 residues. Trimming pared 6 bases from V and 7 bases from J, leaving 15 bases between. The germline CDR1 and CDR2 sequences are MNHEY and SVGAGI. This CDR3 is CASRSRGGGEKLFF. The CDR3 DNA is TGTGCCAGCAGGTCGAGGGGAGGTGGTGAAAAACTGTTTTTT.

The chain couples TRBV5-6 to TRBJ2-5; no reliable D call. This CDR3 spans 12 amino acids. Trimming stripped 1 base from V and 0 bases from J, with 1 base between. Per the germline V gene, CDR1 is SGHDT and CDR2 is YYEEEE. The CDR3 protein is CASSLNQETQYF. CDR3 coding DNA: TGTGCCAGCAGCTTGAACCAAGAGACCCAGTACTTC.

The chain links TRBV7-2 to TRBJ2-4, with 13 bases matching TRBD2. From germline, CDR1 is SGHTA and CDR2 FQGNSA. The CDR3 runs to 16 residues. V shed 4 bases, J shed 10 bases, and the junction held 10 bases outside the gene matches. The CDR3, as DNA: TGTGCCAGCAGCTCAGAGGCGGGACTAGCGGGGTTAATTCAGTACTTC. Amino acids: CASSSEAGLAGLIQYF.

In nucleotides, the CDR3 is TGTGCCAGCTCACAAGCAGAGGGGGCTTACGAGCAGTACGTC. It translates to CASSQAEGAYEQYV. The rearrangement links TRBV18 to TRBJ2-7, with 7 bases lining up with TRBD1. The V and J ends lost 4 bases and 4 bases, in that order; junction bases with no gene match: 7. The CDR3 has 14 residues. Germline CDR1 is KGHSH and CDR2 is LQKENI.

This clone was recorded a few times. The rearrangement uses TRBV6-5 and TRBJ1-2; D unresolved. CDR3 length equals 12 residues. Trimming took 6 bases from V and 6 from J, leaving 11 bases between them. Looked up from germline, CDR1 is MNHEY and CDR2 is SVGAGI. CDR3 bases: TGTGCCAGCAGACTCGATTCAGATGGCTACACCTTC. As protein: CASRLDSDGYTF.

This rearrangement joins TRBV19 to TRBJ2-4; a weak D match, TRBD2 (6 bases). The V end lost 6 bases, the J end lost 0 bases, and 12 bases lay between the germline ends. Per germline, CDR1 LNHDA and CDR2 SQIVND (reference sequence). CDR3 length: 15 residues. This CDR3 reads CASSGGLLAKNIQYF. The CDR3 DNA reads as TGTGCCAGTAGCGGGGGTCTCTTAGCCAAAAACATTCAGTACTTC.

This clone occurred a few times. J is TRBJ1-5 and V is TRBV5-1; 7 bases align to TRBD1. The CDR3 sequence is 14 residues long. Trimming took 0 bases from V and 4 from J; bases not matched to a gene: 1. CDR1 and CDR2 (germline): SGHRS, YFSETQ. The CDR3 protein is CASSLAGQNQPQHF. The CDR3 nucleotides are TGCGCCAGCAGCTTGGCGGGACAGAATCAGCCCCAGCATTTT.

The CDR3 sequence is CASSAGTGVLGGELFF. CDR3 coding DNA: TGTGCCAGCAGCGCCGGGACAGGGGTCTTGGGCGGGGAGCTGTTTTTT. The genes are TRBV9 and TRBJ2-2; 10 bases fit TRBD1. CDR1 and CDR2 from the germline V gene are SGDLS and YYNGEE. After removal of 3 bases from V and 7 bases from J, the junction contained 9 bases not matched to a gene. CDR3 length: 16 amino acids.

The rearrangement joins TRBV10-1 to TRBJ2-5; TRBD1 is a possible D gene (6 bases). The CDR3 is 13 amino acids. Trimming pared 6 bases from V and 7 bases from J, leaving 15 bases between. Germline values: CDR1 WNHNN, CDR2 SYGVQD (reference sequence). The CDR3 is CASSRDTSRTQYF. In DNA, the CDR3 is TGCGCCAGCAGCAGGGACACCTCCAGGACCCAGTACTTC.

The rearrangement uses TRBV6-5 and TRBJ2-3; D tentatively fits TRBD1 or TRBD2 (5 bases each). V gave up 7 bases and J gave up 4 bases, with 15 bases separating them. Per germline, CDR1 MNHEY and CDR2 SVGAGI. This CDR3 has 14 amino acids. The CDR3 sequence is CASMLQGPPDTQYF. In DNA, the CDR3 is TGTGCCAGCATGTTGCAGGGACCGCCAGATACGCAGTATTTT.

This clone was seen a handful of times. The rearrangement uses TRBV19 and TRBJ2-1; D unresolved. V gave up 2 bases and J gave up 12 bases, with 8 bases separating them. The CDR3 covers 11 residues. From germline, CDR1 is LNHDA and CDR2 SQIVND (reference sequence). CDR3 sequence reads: CASSIPAGQFF. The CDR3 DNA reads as TGTGCCAGTAGTATACCCGCTGGGCAGTTCTTC.

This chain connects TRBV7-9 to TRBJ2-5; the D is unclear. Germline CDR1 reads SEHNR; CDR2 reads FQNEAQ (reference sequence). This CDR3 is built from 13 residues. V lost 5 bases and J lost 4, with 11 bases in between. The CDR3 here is CASSHPNSETQYF. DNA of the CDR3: TGTGCCAGCAGCCACCCCAATTCAGAGACCCAGTACTTC.

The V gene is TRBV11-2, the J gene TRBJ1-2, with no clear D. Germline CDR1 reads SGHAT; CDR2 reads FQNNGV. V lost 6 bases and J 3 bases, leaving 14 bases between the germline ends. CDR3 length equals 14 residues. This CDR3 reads CASRESLRDYGYTF. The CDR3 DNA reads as TGTGCCAGCAGGGAGTCGCTTCGGGACTATGGCTACACCTTC.

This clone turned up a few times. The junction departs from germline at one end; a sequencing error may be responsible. CDR3: CASSPQDPTVMDF. Here the CDR3 DNA reads TGTGCCAGCTCACCACAGGACCCCACCGTAATGGACTTC. This sequence joins TRBV18 and TRBJ2-5; D gene unclear. Germline values: CDR1 KGHSH, CDR2 LQKENI. The CDR3 spans 13 residues.

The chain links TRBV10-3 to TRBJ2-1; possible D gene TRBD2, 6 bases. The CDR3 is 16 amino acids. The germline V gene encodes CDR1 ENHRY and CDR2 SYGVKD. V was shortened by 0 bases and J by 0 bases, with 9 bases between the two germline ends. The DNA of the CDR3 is TGTGCCATCAGTGAGTCTCGGGGGAGCTCCTACAATGAGCAGTTCTTC. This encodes CAISESRGSSYNEQFF.

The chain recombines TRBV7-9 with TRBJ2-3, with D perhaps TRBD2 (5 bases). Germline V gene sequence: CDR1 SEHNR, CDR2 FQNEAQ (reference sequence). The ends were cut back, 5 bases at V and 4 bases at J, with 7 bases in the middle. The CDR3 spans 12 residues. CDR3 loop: CASSPGADTQYF. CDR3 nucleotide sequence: TGTGCCAGCAGCCCCGGGGCAGATACGCAGTATTTT.

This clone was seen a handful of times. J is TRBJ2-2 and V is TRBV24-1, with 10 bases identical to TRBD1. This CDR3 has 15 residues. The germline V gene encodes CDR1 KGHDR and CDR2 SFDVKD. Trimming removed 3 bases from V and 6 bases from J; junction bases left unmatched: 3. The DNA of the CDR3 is TGTGCCACCAGTGATGCCGGGACAGGGGCCGGGGAGCTGTTTTTT. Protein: CATSDAGTGAGELFF.

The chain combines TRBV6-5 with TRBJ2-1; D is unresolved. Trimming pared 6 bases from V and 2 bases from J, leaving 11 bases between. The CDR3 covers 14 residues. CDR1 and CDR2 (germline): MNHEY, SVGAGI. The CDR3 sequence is CASRLIPTYNEQFF. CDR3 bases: TGTGCCAGCAGACTAATCCCGACCTACAATGAGCAGTTCTTC.